The next 17 T cell receptor beta chains were all read from a single sample in a study of OX40 agonist ivuxolimab in advanced cancers. Data came from immunoSEQ multiplex PCR; TCRdb stores just in-frame clones and leaves some out. The repertoire includes about 46,000 clones, roughly nine tenths of them detected once, and roughly 4.4% sits in the top ten. The sequences come from CD4+ or CD8+ T cells sorted from blood, collected in a trial of the OX40 agonist ivuxolimab. These TCRs come from an adult with an advanced solid tumor such as melanoma, head and neck, liver or kidney cancer.

The chain uses TRBV9 and TRBJ2-3; D may be TRBD1 or TRBD2 (5 bases each). CDR1 and CDR2 from the germline V gene are SGDLS and YYNGEE. CDR3 length equals 14 residues. V lost 3 bases, J lost 0 bases, and 8 bases lay in between. CDR3 nucleotide sequence: TGTGCCAGCAGCGCAGAGGGGAGCACAGATACGCAGTATTTT. It encodes CASSAEGSTDTQYF.

The chain employs TRBV11-2 and TRBJ2-3; 11 nucleotides line up with TRBD2. There are 18 residues in the CDR3. Losses at the gene ends were 0 bases for V and 2 bases for J; bases not matched to a gene: 7. CDR1 is SGHAT and CDR2 is FQNNGV in the germline V gene. The CDR3 DNA reads TGTGCCAGCAGCTTAGAGTTCGGACTAGCGGGTTCCACAGATACGCAGTATTTT. Encoded protein: CASSLEFGLAGSTDTQYF.

The genes are TRBV2 and TRBJ2-7, with no clear D. Trimming left V 5 bases short and J 0 bases short, with 11 bases between. This CDR3 spans 14 amino acids. CDR1 and CDR2 from the germline V gene are SNHLY and FYNNEI. DNA of the CDR3: TGTGCCAGCAGTTCCACACCACACTCCTACGAGCAGTACGTC. Protein: CASSSTPHSYEQYV.

The J gene is TRBJ2-1, the V gene TRBV19; D gene ambiguous. The CDR3 is 15 amino acids. In germline, CDR1 is LNHDA, CDR2 SQIVND (reference sequence). The V and J ends lost 1 base and 4 bases respectively, with 11 bases between them. CDR3 loop: CASSIAHNPYNEQFF. Written as DNA, the CDR3 is TGTGCCAGTAGTATAGCCCATAACCCTTACAATGAGCAGTTCTTC.

In this sample, this clone turned up a few times. The chain employs TRBV5-8 and TRBJ1-6; unclear D gene. The germline V gene encodes CDR1 SGHTS and CDR2 YDEGEE. The CDR3 covers 13 residues. Deletions cut 3 bases from V and 13 bases from J, with 14 bases between. The CDR3 DNA follows: TGTGCCAGCAGCTCTGGAGGAGGGCGGCCCCTCCACTTT. This encodes CASSSGGGRPLHF.

The sample holds one count of this clone. The genes are TRBV28 and TRBJ1-3; D gene unclear. Germline lookup yields CDR1 MDHEN and CDR2 SYDVKM. This CDR3 has 14 residues. V lost 2 bases, J lost 0 bases, and 5 bases lay in between. CDR3 nucleotide sequence: TGTGCCAGCAGTTTAAAGAGCTCTGGAAACACCATATATTTT. Its translation is CASSLKSSGNTIYF. Full variable domain (rest looked up from reference TRBV28 and TRBJ1-3): DVKVTQSSRYLVKRTGEKVFLECVQDMDHENMFWYRQDPGLGLRLIYFSYDVKMKEKGDIPEGYSVSREKKERFSLILESASTNQTSMYLCASSLKSSGNTIYFGEGSWLTVV.

The CDR3 is CASSPPDSNYGYTF. The CDR3 DNA sequence: TGTGCCAGCAGTCCTCCAGACAGTAACTATGGCTACACCTTC. J is TRBJ1-2 and V is TRBV7-6; D may be TRBD1 (5 bases). CDR3 length equals 14 residues. Germline CDR1 and CDR2: SGHVS and FNYEAQ. The ends were cut back, 6 bases at V and 1 base at J, with 12 bases in the middle.

The chain links TRBV27 to TRBJ2-6; a possible D gene is TRBD2 (5 bases). Trimming removed 3 bases at V and 16 bases at J, with 16 bases between. The germline V gene encodes CDR1 MNHEY and CDR2 SMNVEV (reference sequence). The CDR3 runs to 13 residues. In DNA, the CDR3 is TGTGCCAGCAGTTTCCGCGGGCTCACCAAACTGACTTTC. Its protein product is CASSFRGLTKLTF.

The chain combines TRBV27 with TRBJ2-3, with 11 bases fitting TRBD2. The germline V gene has CDR1 MNHEY and CDR2 SMNVEV (reference sequence). The CDR3 is 17 residues long. The junction had 16 bases not matched to a gene; V was cut back by 6 bases and J by 8 bases. CDR3 bases: TGTGCCAGCAGCCCCCTCGGGGATAGCGGGGGGGAGGGTACGCAGTATTTT. Translation: CASSPLGDSGGEGTQYF.

The table lists this clone with a count of one. The chain is built from TRBV9 and TRBJ1-1; D call uncertain. This CDR3 contains 15 residues. V was pared by 3 bases and J by 1 base, with 13 bases between. The V gene's germline CDR1 is SGDLS and CDR2 YYNGEE. In nucleotides, the CDR3 is TGTGCCAGCAGCGAACAGCTTATATCGAACACTGAAGCTTTCTTT. Translation: CASSEQLISNTEAFF.

This chain connects TRBV29-1 to TRBJ2-5; perhaps TRBD1 as D (5 bases). The germline V gene encodes CDR1 SQVTM and CDR2 ANQGSEA. V was pared by 3 bases and J by 11 bases, with 10 bases between. The CDR3 is 10 residues long. CDR3 nucleotides: TGCAGCGTTGATTGGCAGGGTCAGTACTTC. Translating gives CSVDWQGQYF. The complete variable domain, with remaining parts taken from reference TRBV29-1 and TRBJ2-5, reads SAVISQKPSRDICQRGTSLTIQCQVDSQVTMMFWYRQQPGQSLTLIATANQGSEATYESGFVIDKFPISRPNLTFSTLTVSNMSPEDSSIYLCSVDWQGQYFGPGTRLLVL.

The chain carries TRBV4-3 and TRBJ1-4; 7 positions agree with TRBD1. This CDR3 region has 12 residues. V lost 3 bases, J lost 14 bases, and 6 bases stayed unmatched. The V gene's germline CDR1 is LGHNA and CDR2 YSLEER. Here the CDR3 DNA reads TGCGCCAGCAGCCACAGGGACAGTGGGCTGTTTTTT. The encoded protein is CASSHRDSGLFF.

V usage is TRBV27 and J usage is TRBJ2-1; D not certain. The CDR3 length is 13 residues. The V and J ends lost 2 bases and 3 bases respectively, with 5 bases between them. Germline loops: CDR1 MNHEY, CDR2 SMNVEV (reference sequence). CDR3 sequence reads: CASSLNHYNEQFF. The CDR3 nucleotides are TGTGCCAGCAGTTTAAATCACTACAATGAGCAGTTCTTC.

The genes are TRBV7-8 and TRBJ2-7; TRBD2 matches at 9 bases. This CDR3 has 15 residues. Trimming cost V 4 bases and J 5 bases; bases outside gene matches: 9. In germline, CDR1 is SGHVS, CDR2 FQNEAQ. CDR3: CASSSLAGAPHEQYF. DNA of the CDR3: TGTGCCAGCAGCTCACTAGCGGGTGCCCCCCACGAGCAGTACTTC.

V usage is TRBV5-4 and J usage is TRBJ2-3; TRBD1 is a possible D gene (5 bases). This CDR3 is 13 amino acids long. Germline V gives CDR1 SGHNT, CDR2 YYREEE (reference sequence). V shed 7 bases and J shed 2 bases, with 11 bases lying between them. For the CDR3, the DNA is TGTGCCAGCGGACCGGACAACACAGATACGCAGTATTTT. It is translated as CASGPDNTDTQYF.

Concerning this clone: Other nucleotide sequences from this sample produce the same CDR3. This rearrangement joins TRBV27 to TRBJ1-5; D remains unclear. The V end lost 4 bases, the J end lost 0 bases, and 7 bases lay between the germline ends. The CDR3 consists of 14 residues. Germline V lookup: CDR1 MNHEY, CDR2 SMNVEV (reference sequence). CDR3 sequence reads: CASSSGYSNQPQHF. The CDR3 coding sequence is TGTGCCAGCAGTTCAGGCTATAGCAATCAGCCCCAGCATTTT.

The chain couples TRBV6-4 to TRBJ2-3, with D hard to call. The CDR3 has 12 residues. The ends were cut back, 0 bases at V and 6 bases at J, with 4 bases in the middle. Germline assignment: CDR1 MRHNA and CDR2 SNTAGT. CDR3 nucleotides: TGTGCCAGCAGTGACTCCGGGGATACGCAGTATTTT. This gives the protein CASSDSGDTQYF.